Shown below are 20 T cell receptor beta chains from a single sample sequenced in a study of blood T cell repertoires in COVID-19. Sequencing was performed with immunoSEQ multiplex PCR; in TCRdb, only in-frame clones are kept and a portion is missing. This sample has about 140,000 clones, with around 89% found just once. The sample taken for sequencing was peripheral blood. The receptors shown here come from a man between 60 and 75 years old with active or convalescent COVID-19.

For the CDR3, the DNA is TGTGCCAGCAGGCTTGGAGGCGGTCAGGGAAACACCATATATTTT. Protein: CASRLGGGQGNTIYF. This chain uses TRBV28 with TRBJ1-3, with D unresolved. V dropped 6 bases and J dropped 4 bases, with 16 bases sitting between them. This CDR3 comprises 15 residues. Germline CDR1 MDHEN, CDR2 SYDVKM. The full variable domain, rest sourced from reference TRBV28 and TRBJ1-3, is DVKVTQSSRYLVKRTGEKVFLECVQDMDHENMFWYRQDPGLGLRLIYFSYDVKMKEKGDIPEGYSVSREKKERFSLILESASTNQTSMYLCASRLGGGQGNTIYFGEGSWLTVV.

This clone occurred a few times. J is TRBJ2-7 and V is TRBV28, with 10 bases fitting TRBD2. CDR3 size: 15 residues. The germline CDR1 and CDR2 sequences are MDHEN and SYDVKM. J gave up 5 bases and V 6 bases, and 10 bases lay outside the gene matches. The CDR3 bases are TGTGCCAGCAGCCCCAACCTAGCGGGGGTCCACGAGCAGTACTTC. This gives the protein CASSPNLAGVHEQYF.

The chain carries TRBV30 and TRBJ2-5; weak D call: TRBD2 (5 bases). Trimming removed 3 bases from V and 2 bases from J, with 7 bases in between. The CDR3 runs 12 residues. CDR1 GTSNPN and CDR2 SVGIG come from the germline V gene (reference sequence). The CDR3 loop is CAWSPGQETQYF. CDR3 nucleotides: TGTGCCTGGAGCCCGGGGCAAGAGACCCAGTACTTC.

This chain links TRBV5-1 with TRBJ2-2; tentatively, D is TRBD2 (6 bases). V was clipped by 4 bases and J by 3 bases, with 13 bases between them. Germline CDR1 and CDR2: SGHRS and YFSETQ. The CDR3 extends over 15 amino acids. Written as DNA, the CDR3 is TGCGCCAGCAGCGAAGGATCGGGGGACACCGGGGAGCTGTTTTTT. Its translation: CASSEGSGDTGELFF.

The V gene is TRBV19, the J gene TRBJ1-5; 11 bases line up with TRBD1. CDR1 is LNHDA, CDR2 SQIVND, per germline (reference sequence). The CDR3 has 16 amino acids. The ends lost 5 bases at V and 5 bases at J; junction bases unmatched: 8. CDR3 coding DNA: TGTGCCAGTAGTCCCTGGACAGGGGGCGACTATCAGCCCCAGCATTTT. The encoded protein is CASSPWTGGDYQPQHF.

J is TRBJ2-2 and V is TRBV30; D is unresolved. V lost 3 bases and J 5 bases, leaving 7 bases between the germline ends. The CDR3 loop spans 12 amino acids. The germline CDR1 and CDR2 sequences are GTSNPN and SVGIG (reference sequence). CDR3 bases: TGTGCCTGGAGACAAAGAACCGGGGAGCTGTTTTTT. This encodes CAWRQRTGELFF.

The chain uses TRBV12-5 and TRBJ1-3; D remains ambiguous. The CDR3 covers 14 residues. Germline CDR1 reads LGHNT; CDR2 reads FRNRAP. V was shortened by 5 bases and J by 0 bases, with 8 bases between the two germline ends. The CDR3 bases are TGTGCTAGTGGTCTAGCCCTCTCTGGAAACACCATATATTTT. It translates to CASGLALSGNTIYF.

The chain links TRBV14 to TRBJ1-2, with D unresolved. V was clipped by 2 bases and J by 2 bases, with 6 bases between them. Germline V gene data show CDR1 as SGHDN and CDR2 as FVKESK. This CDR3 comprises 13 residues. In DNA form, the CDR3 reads TGTGCCAGCAGCCAATTGCAGAACTATGGCTACACCTTC. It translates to CASSQLQNYGYTF. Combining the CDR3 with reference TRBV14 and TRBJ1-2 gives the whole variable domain EAGVTQFPSHSVIEKGQTVTLRCDPISGHDNLYWYRRVMGKEIKFLLHFVKESKQDESGMPNNRFLAERTGGTYSTLKVQPAELEDSGVYFCASSQLQNYGYTFGSGTRLTVV.

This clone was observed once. The CDR3 DNA reads as TGTGCCAGCAGTTTGAACAGGGATGAAGCTTTCTTT. Translating it yields CASSLNRDEAFF. This rearrangement joins TRBV28 to TRBJ1-1; D perhaps matches TRBD1 (6 bases). Trimming left V 3 bases short and J 7 bases short, with 9 bases between. The CDR3 totals 12 residues. CDR1 is MDHEN and CDR2 is SYDVKM in the germline V gene. The whole variable domain, filled in from reference TRBV28 and TRBJ1-1, reads DVKVTQSSRYLVKRTGEKVFLECVQDMDHENMFWYRQDPGLGLRLIYFSYDVKMKEKGDIPEGYSVSREKKERFSLILESASTNQTSMYLCASSLNRDEAFFGQGTRLTVV.

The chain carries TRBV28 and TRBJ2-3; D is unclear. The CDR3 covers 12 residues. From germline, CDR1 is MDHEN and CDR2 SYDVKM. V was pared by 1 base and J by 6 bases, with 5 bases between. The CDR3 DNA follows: TGTGCCAGCAGTTTATTGGGCGATACGCAGTATTTT. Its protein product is CASSLLGDTQYF.

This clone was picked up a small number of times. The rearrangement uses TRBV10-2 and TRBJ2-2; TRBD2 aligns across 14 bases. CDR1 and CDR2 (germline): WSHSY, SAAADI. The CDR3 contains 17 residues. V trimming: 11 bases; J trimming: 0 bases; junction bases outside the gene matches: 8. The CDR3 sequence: CASGTSGRGANTGELFF. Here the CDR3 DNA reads TGCGCCTCCGGGACTAGCGGGAGAGGGGCGAACACCGGGGAGCTGTTTTTT.

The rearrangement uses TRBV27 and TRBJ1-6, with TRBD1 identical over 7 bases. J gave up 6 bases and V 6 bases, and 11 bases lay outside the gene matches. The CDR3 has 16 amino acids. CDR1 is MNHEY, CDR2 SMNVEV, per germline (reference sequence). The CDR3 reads CASRVFPGQFNSPLHF. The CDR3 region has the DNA TGTGCCAGCAGAGTATTTCCGGGACAGTTTAATTCACCCCTCCACTTT.

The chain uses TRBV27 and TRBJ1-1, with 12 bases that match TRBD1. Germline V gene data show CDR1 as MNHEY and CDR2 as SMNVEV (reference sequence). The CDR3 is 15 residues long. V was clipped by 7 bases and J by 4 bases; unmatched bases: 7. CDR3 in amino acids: CASKGQGAPGTEAFF. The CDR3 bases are TGTGCCAGCAAGGGACAGGGGGCGCCTGGCACTGAAGCTTTCTTT.

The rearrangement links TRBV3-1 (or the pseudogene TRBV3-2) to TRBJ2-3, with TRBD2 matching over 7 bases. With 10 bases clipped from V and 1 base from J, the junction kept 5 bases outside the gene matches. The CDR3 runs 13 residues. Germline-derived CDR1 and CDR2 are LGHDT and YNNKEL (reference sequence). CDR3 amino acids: CATLRGGTDTQYF. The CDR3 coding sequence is TGTGCCACCCTCCGGGGGGGCACAGATACGCAGTATTTT.

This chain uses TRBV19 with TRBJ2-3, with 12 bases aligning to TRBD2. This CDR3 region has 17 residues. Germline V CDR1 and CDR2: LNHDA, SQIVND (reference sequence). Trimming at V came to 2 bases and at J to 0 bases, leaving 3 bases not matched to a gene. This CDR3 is CASSIRGTSGSTDTQYF. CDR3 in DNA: TGTGCCAGTAGTATACGTGGGACTAGCGGGAGCACAGATACGCAGTATTTT.

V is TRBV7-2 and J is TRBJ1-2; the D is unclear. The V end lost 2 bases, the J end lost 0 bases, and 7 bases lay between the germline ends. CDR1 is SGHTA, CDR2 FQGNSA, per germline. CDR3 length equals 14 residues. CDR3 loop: CASSLSQANYGYTF. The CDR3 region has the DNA TGTGCCAGCAGCTTATCGCAGGCTAACTATGGCTACACCTTC.

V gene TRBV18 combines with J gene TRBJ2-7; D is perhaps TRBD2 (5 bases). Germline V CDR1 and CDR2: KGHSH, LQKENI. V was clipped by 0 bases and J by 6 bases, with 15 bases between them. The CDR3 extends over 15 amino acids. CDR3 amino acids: CASSPPSSPRGEQYF. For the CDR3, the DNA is TGTGCCAGCTCACCACCCTCCAGCCCCCGGGGCGAGCAGTACTTC.

CDR3 bases: TGTGCCAGCAGCTGGGGGGGGCTAGCGGTCACCGGGGAGCTGTTTTTT. Encoded protein: CASSWGGLAVTGELFF. V is TRBV5-4 and J is TRBJ2-2; TRBD2 might be the D (7 bases). Trimming took 3 bases from V and 4 from J, leaving 16 bases between them. Germline loops: CDR1 SGHNT, CDR2 YYREEE (reference sequence). The CDR3 runs 16 residues.

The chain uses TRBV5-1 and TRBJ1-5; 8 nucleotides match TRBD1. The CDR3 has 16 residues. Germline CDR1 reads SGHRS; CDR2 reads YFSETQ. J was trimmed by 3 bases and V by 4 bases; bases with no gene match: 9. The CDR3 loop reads CASSKAGTGLNQPQHF. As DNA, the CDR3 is TGCGCCAGCAGCAAAGCCGGGACAGGTCTCAATCAGCCCCAGCATTTT.

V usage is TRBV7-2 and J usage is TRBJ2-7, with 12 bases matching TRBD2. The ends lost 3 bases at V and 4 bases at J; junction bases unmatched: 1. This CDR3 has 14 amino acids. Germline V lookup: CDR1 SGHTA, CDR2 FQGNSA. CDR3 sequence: CASSLTSGSYEQYF. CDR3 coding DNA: TGTGCCAGCAGCTTGACTAGCGGGAGTTACGAGCAGTACTTC.